This is a list of T cell receptor beta chains from one sample in a study of PD-L1 blockade in urothelial cancer. Repertoires were generated with immunoSEQ multiplex PCR, while TCRdb's copy carries only in-frame clones and drops some. The sample records 100,000 to 150,000 clones, more than 75% being singletons. This specimen was PBMCs, taken around atezolizumab (anti-PD-L1) treatment. These receptor sequences come from a man over 45 with urothelial cancer. The CDR3 runs from the conserved cysteine through the conserved F or W. Fields, in order: clone size, D gene, J gene, V gene, CDR3 DNA, CDR3 protein. D genes are given only for firm matches. Clone size is shown for a subset of rows, as once, few, many or a class of expanded clone.

abundance: -; d_gene: TRBD1; j_gene: TRBJ2-2; v_gene: TRBV28; CDR3nt: TGTGCCAGCAGGTCAGGGGGATTGTTTTTT; CDR3aa: CASRSGGLFF
abundance: -; d_gene: TRBD2; j_gene: TRBJ2-5; v_gene: TRBV4-1; CDR3nt: TGCGCCAGCAGCCAAGATCGGGCGGGAGGGACTAGGACCCAGTACTTC; CDR3aa: CASSQDRAGGTRTQYF
abundance: -; d_gene: -; j_gene: TRBJ1-3; v_gene: TRBV2; CDR3nt: TGTGCCAGCAGTGAGACTCCCCTGCCCGGAAACACCATATATTTT; CDR3aa: CASSETPLPGNTIYF
abundance: -; d_gene: -; j_gene: TRBJ2-2; v_gene: TRBV7-9; CDR3nt: TGTGCCAGCCAGGACGGGGAGCTGTTTTTT; CDR3aa: CASQDGELFF
abundance: -; d_gene: TRBD1; j_gene: TRBJ2-7; v_gene: TRBV5-4; CDR3nt: TGTGCCAGCAGCCACCGGGACAGGGGGCCCTACGAGCAGTACTTC; CDR3aa: CASSHRDRGPYEQYF
abundance: once; d_gene: -; j_gene: TRBJ2-5; v_gene: TRBV30; CDR3nt: TGTGCCTGGAGTGTAGCCTTAGGACAGAGCCTAGGAGAGACCCAGTACTTC; CDR3aa: CAWSVALGQSLGETQYF
abundance: -; d_gene: -; j_gene: TRBJ2-3; v_gene: TRBV28; CDR3nt: TGTGCCAGCAGCGATCCCGCCCCGGGACTTACCACAGATACGCAGTATTTT; CDR3aa: CASSDPAPGLTTDTQYF
abundance: -; d_gene: TRBD1; j_gene: TRBJ2-6; v_gene: TRBV5-1; CDR3nt: TGCGCCAGCAGCCCACTACAGGGGTTTGGGGCCAACGTCCTGACTTTC; CDR3aa: CASSPLQGFGANVLTF
abundance: -; d_gene: TRBD2; j_gene: TRBJ2-7; v_gene: TRBV6-1; CDR3nt: TGTGCCAGCAGTGCCTCGCCTAGCGGGAGGGCCGGCTACGAGCAGTACTTC; CDR3aa: CASSASPSGRAGYEQYF
abundance: few; d_gene: -; j_gene: TRBJ1-1; v_gene: TRBV6-1; CDR3nt: TGTGCCAGCAGTGAAGAGTCAGGCCTACCTGAAGCTTTCTTT; CDR3aa: CASSEESGLPEAFF
abundance: -; d_gene: -; j_gene: TRBJ1-2; v_gene: TRBV6-1; CDR3nt: TGTGCCAGCAGCGCCGACGGGAACTATGGCTACACCTTC; CDR3aa: CASSADGNYGYTF
abundance: -; d_gene: -; j_gene: TRBJ2-1; v_gene: TRBV7-9; CDR3nt: TGTGCCAGCAGCGTGGGCTCGTTCTCCTACAATGAGCAGTTCTTC; CDR3aa: CASSVGSFSYNEQFF
abundance: -; d_gene: -; j_gene: TRBJ2-1; v_gene: TRBV11-3; CDR3nt: TGTGCCAGCAGCTTAGACTGGGGAGGGGGCAATGAGCAGTTCTTC; CDR3aa: CASSLDWGGGNEQFF
abundance: -; d_gene: TRBD2; j_gene: TRBJ2-1; v_gene: TRBV2; CDR3nt: TGTGCCAGCAGTGTTTTGAGGGAGGGGCATGAGCAGTTCTTC; CDR3aa: CASSVLREGHEQFF
abundance: -; d_gene: TRBD1; j_gene: TRBJ2-2; v_gene: TRBV5-1; CDR3nt: TGCGCCAGCAACAAGGACAGGGGCACCGGGGAGCTGTTTTTT; CDR3aa: CASNKDRGTGELFF
abundance: -; d_gene: TRBD2; j_gene: TRBJ2-2; v_gene: TRBV6-4; CDR3nt: TGTGCCAGCAGTACCGGGACTAGCGGTTTCACCGGGGAGCTGTTTTTT; CDR3aa: CASSTGTSGFTGELFF
abundance: -; d_gene: TRBD1; j_gene: TRBJ2-6; v_gene: TRBV7-9; CDR3nt: TGTGCCAGCAGCCCCGGGACAGGGGCGCCTGGGGCCAACGTCCTGACTTTC; CDR3aa: CASSPGTGAPGANVLTF
abundance: -; d_gene: -; j_gene: TRBJ2-7; v_gene: TRBV5-4; CDR3nt: TGTGCCAGCAGCTTGGTGCGGGGAACCTCCTACGAGCAGTACTTC; CDR3aa: CASSLVRGTSYEQYF
abundance: -; d_gene: -; j_gene: TRBJ2-2; v_gene: TRBV28; CDR3nt: TGTGCCAGCAGTTTCTACAACACCGGGGAGCTGTTTTTT; CDR3aa: CASSFYNTGELFF
abundance: -; d_gene: -; j_gene: TRBJ2-5; v_gene: TRBV5-1; CDR3nt: TGCGCCAGCAGCTTGGCCAGGGATGGCCAAGAGACCCAGTACTTC; CDR3aa: CASSLARDGQETQYF
abundance: -; d_gene: TRBD2; j_gene: TRBJ2-3; v_gene: TRBV5-4; CDR3nt: TGTGCCAGCAGCTTAAGCGGGAGGGCCGGAGATACGCAGTATTTT; CDR3aa: CASSLSGRAGDTQYF
abundance: few; d_gene: TRBD2; j_gene: TRBJ2-1; v_gene: TRBV9; CDR3nt: TGTGCCAGCAGCGTGACTAGCCGGACCTACAATGAGCAGTTCTTC; CDR3aa: CASSVTSRTYNEQFF
abundance: -; d_gene: TRBD2; j_gene: TRBJ2-2; v_gene: TRBV18; CDR3nt: TGTGCCAGCTCACTTGGACTAGCGGGAGACACCGGGGAGCTGTTTTTT; CDR3aa: CASSLGLAGDTGELFF
abundance: -; d_gene: TRBD1; j_gene: TRBJ1-6; v_gene: TRBV2; CDR3nt: TGTGCCAGCATGACCGGGACAGGGGGGGGGCCCCTCCACTTT; CDR3aa: CASMTGTGGGPLHF
abundance: -; d_gene: -; j_gene: TRBJ2-3; v_gene: TRBV5-4; CDR3nt: TGTGCCAGCAGCTCCGAGGCAGATACGCAGTATTTT; CDR3aa: CASSSEADTQYF
abundance: -; d_gene: -; j_gene: TRBJ2-7; v_gene: TRBV27; CDR3nt: TGTGCCAGCAGTTTTCAGGGCCACGAGCAGTACTTC; CDR3aa: CASSFQGHEQYF
abundance: -; d_gene: -; j_gene: TRBJ2-2; v_gene: TRBV5-1; CDR3nt: TGCGCCAGCAGCTTGGCTATGCAGGGTGACGGGGAGCTGTTTTTT; CDR3aa: CASSLAMQGDGELFF
abundance: -; d_gene: -; j_gene: TRBJ1-1; v_gene: TRBV9; CDR3nt: TGTGCCAGCAGCGTAGAACGGGGCACTGAAGCTTTCTTT; CDR3aa: CASSVERGTEAFF
abundance: -; d_gene: -; j_gene: TRBJ1-1; v_gene: TRBV19; CDR3nt: TGTGCCAGTATTAGCAGGGCGATGAACACTGAAGCTTTCTTT; CDR3aa: CASISRAMNTEAFF
abundance: -; d_gene: -; j_gene: TRBJ2-7; v_gene: TRBV21-1; CDR3nt: TGTGCCAGCAGCAAGATAGGCGGGGTCTGGTACGAGCAGTACTTC; CDR3aa: CASSKIGGVWYEQYF
abundance: -; d_gene: TRBD1; j_gene: TRBJ1-5; v_gene: TRBV28; CDR3nt: TGTGCCAGCAGGGGATGGACAGGGAGCAATCAGCCCCAGCATTTT; CDR3aa: CASRGWTGSNQPQHF
abundance: -; d_gene: TRBD1; j_gene: TRBJ2-7; v_gene: TRBV27; CDR3nt: TGTGCCAGCAGGGACAGGGGGCGCGCCTACGAGCAGTACTTC; CDR3aa: CASRDRGRAYEQYF
abundance: -; d_gene: -; j_gene: TRBJ1-5; v_gene: TRBV30; CDR3nt: TGTGCCTGGAGTACAGGCAACGGCCAGCCCCAGCATTTT; CDR3aa: CAWSTGNGQPQHF
abundance: -; d_gene: TRBD1; j_gene: TRBJ2-5; v_gene: TRBV5-1; CDR3nt: TGCGCCAGCAGCTTGGCAGGGGGCCTGGGAGAGACCCAGTACTTC; CDR3aa: CASSLAGGLGETQYF
abundance: -; d_gene: -; j_gene: TRBJ2-4; v_gene: TRBV30; CDR3nt: TGTGCCTGGAGTGTACTTCTCCGCGGCGCAAACATTCAGTACTTC; CDR3aa: CAWSVLLRGANIQYF
abundance: -; d_gene: -; j_gene: TRBJ1-4; v_gene: TRBV2; CDR3nt: TGTGCCAGCAGTGGAATGAGGGAAAAACTGTTTTTT; CDR3aa: CASSGMREKLFF
abundance: -; d_gene: -; j_gene: TRBJ1-2; v_gene: TRBV9; CDR3nt: TGTGCCAGCAGCGTAGATATGGTTGGCCAGCGAGGCTACACCTTC; CDR3aa: CASSVDMVGQRGYTF
abundance: -; d_gene: -; j_gene: TRBJ1-1; v_gene: TRBV28; CDR3nt: TGTGCCAGCAGTTTTTCGGGGGGGGAGACTGAAGCTTTCTTT; CDR3aa: CASSFSGGETEAFF
abundance: -; d_gene: TRBD1; j_gene: TRBJ2-5; v_gene: TRBV2; CDR3nt: TGTGCCATAGAACATGGGACAGGGGCGGAGACCCAGTACTTC; CDR3aa: CAIEHGTGAETQYF
abundance: -; d_gene: -; j_gene: TRBJ2-3; v_gene: TRBV5-1; CDR3nt: TGCGCCAGCAGCTTGGCAGCAGGGAGCACAGATACGCAGTATTTT; CDR3aa: CASSLAAGSTDTQYF
abundance: -; d_gene: -; j_gene: TRBJ1-5; v_gene: TRBV6-5; CDR3nt: TGTGCCACCCAACAGGGTGGCCGCAATCAGCCCCAGCATTTT; CDR3aa: CATQQGGRNQPQHF
abundance: -; d_gene: -; j_gene: TRBJ1-3; v_gene: TRBV28; CDR3nt: TGTGCCAGCAGTTTGAGGGAGGGGAGATCGGCCATGCTGAACACCATATATTTT; CDR3aa: CASSLREGRSAMLNTIYF
abundance: -; d_gene: TRBD2; j_gene: TRBJ2-3; v_gene: TRBV10-2; CDR3nt: TGCGCCAGCAGTGAGTCTTGGAATAGCGGGAGTCTTTACGATACGCAGTATTTT; CDR3aa: CASSESWNSGSLYDTQYF
abundance: -; d_gene: TRBD2; j_gene: TRBJ2-1; v_gene: TRBV27; CDR3nt: TGTGCCAGCAGTTTATGGTCTAGCGGGAGTGTGGCAATAGATGAGCAGTTCTTC; CDR3aa: CASSLWSSGSVAIDEQFF
abundance: -; d_gene: -; j_gene: TRBJ2-7; v_gene: TRBV7-9; CDR3nt: TGTGCCAGCAGCTACCGGGAATCTTACGAGCAGTACTTC; CDR3aa: CASSYRESYEQYF
abundance: -; d_gene: TRBD1; j_gene: TRBJ1-1; v_gene: TRBV7-8; CDR3nt: TGTGCCAGCAACCCCTACGGACAGGGAGCGAACACTGAAGCTTTCTTT; CDR3aa: CASNPYGQGANTEAFF
abundance: -; d_gene: -; j_gene: TRBJ1-2; v_gene: TRBV19; CDR3nt: TGTGCCAGTAGTATAAACAGGCTTCCTGGCTACACCTTC; CDR3aa: CASSINRLPGYTF
abundance: -; d_gene: -; j_gene: TRBJ1-5; v_gene: TRBV2; CDR3nt: TGTGCCAGCAGTGAAGAGGGTCAGGGACAGCCCCAGCATTTT; CDR3aa: CASSEEGQGQPQHF
abundance: -; d_gene: TRBD2; j_gene: TRBJ2-1; v_gene: TRBV10-3; CDR3nt: TGTGCCATCAGTGAGGGTCTAGCGGGGAACTATGAGCAGTTCTTC; CDR3aa: CAISEGLAGNYEQFF
abundance: -; d_gene: -; j_gene: TRBJ2-1; v_gene: TRBV18; CDR3nt: TGTGCCAGCTCACCGGGGAGCGGATCGGCCTACAATGAGCAGTTCTTC; CDR3aa: CASSPGSGSAYNEQFF
abundance: -; d_gene: -; j_gene: TRBJ2-7; v_gene: TRBV14; CDR3nt: TGTGCCAGCAGCCAATTGGGGGCAGGGAGCTCCTACGAGCAGTACTTC; CDR3aa: CASSQLGAGSSYEQYF
abundance: -; d_gene: TRBD1; j_gene: TRBJ2-7; v_gene: TRBV5-6; CDR3nt: TGTGCCAGCAGCTTAGGGACAGGCTACTACGAGCAGTACTTC; CDR3aa: CASSLGTGYYEQYF